Listed below are T cell receptor beta chains from one sample, sequenced in a study of blood T cell repertoires in COVID-19. The data were produced by immunoSEQ multiplex PCR, yet TCRdb's version contains in-frame clones alone and is incomplete. Among under 450,000 clones listed, roughly nine tenths were seen once. Sequencing was carried out using PBMCs or T cells enriched from blood (not recorded which). These receptors all come from a woman between 40 and 50 years old who had been exposed to COVID-19. Each CDR3 is given without its conserved first and last residue. Size is omitted from some rows. Given values are once, few, many or a class for expanded clones.

TRBJ2-7 once TRBV7-2 ASSLLPGRSGYEQY
TRBJ1-3 - TRBV18 ASSPTTGHRNTIY
TRBJ2-1 - TRBV5-1 ASSFSLNSGRLRGNEQF
TRBJ2-5 - TRBV5-1 ASSLLTEETQY
TRBJ2-3 - TRBV11-3 ASSFGRRVHTDTQY
TRBJ2-3 - TRBV7-2 ASSLEGLPTDTQY
TRBJ2-2 - TRBV30 AWSFMGLTGELF
TRBJ1-1 - TRBV18 ASSPRAGTGAGRNTEAF
TRBJ1-1 - TRBV2 ASILGQPFSEAF
TRBJ1-6 - TRBV2 ASSEAGFLSAPLH
TRBJ1-1 - TRBV5-1 ASSQAGLSF
TRBJ1-1 - TRBV2 ASIDRATEAF
TRBJ2-3 - TRBV7-9 ASSLAGLAGGRRADTQY
TRBJ2-2 - TRBV27 ASGRDRMNTGELF
TRBJ1-6 - TRBV7-3 ASSSQGEGKSPLH
TRBJ2-3 - TRBV9 ASSVAGSTDTQY
TRBJ2-7 - TRBV15 ATSRDLITETYEQY
TRBJ2-2 - TRBV9 ASSLRDSYTGELF
TRBJ1-1 - TRBV30 AWSRVRNTEAF
TRBJ2-3 - TRBV5-1 ASSLTAGQDTQY
TRBJ1-1 - TRBV18 ASSPPRTGGFGEAF
TRBJ1-2 - TRBV15 ATSRDHVQGALYGYT
TRBJ1-1 - TRBV5-4 ASSFDRGRPEAF
TRBJ1-1 - TRBV10-2 ASSEVSTGNTEAF
TRBJ2-1 once TRBV30 AWSVGGLSSYNEQF
TRBJ2-7 - TRBV5-1 ASSLDPSGRAIYEQY
TRBJ1-4 few TRBV4-3 ASSRERGITNEKLF
TRBJ2-1 - TRBV14 ASSPRQGISYNEQF
TRBJ2-7 once TRBV6-1 ASHGGGAQQQY
TRBJ2-7 once TRBV6-4 ASSDWFSSSYEQY